These T cell receptor beta chains were read from a single sample in a study of siplizumab effects on memory and regulatory T cells. The repertoire was sequenced with immunoSEQ multiplex PCR; TCRdb's copy has only in-frame clones and lacks some. The table includes 70,000 to 90,000 clones, 85% to 90% detected once. Specimen: CD4+ T cells sorted from blood. Receptor source: a human donor in good health. CDR3s include the opening cysteine and the closing phenylalanine or tryptophan. Clone size appears in some rows only: once, few, many, or a class for an expanded clone.

>13|TRBV5-1|TRBJ2-5|-
CASSPIPGETQYF
>16|TRBV6-5|TRBJ2-5|-
CASSSASGSLSETQYF
>14|TRBV5-1|TRBJ1-1|-
CASSSQGRGTEAFF
>16|TRBV5-4|TRBJ1-4|many
CASSLGGRGSNEKLFF
>14|TRBV7-3|TRBJ2-2|-
CASSLGGNTGELFF
>14|TRBV7-9|TRBJ1-5|-
CASSLSGGDQPQHF
>15|TRBV6-6|TRBJ1-2|-
CASSRPNGADYGYTF
>13|TRBV29-1|TRBJ1-2|-
CSVPDRGNGGYTF
>18|TRBV10-3|TRBJ2-1|-
CAISGAGTSGRATGEQFF
>13|TRBV30|TRBJ1-1|-
CAWDQGVNTEAFF
>17|TRBV6-1|TRBJ1-2|-
CASSEGGHPTFNYGYTF
>12|TRBV5-1|TRBJ1-2|-
CASSLDRSGYTF
>13|TRBV29-1|TRBJ2-7|-
CSVGDPGGYEQYF
>16|TRBV30|TRBJ2-2|-
CAWSVRLAGVTGELFF
>14|TRBV13|TRBJ1-2|-
CASSYEGFGYGYTF
>19|TRBV28|TRBJ2-3|-
CASIYRRWEAGGGSDTQYF
>12|TRBV27|TRBJ2-3|once
CASSPASDTQYF
>16|TRBV28|TRBJ1-5|-
CASSPGQFSNRQPQHF
>14|TRBV19|TRBJ2-7|few
CASSTGTHSYEQYF
>12|TRBV7-3|TRBJ2-5|-
CASSDRSGTQYF
>15|TRBV2|TRBJ2-1|-
CASTGLVNPYNEQFF
>14|TRBV19|TRBJ2-7|once
CASSISGVLRQQYF
>15|TRBV9|TRBJ2-1|once
CASSVEGLSYNEQFF
>14|TRBV5-4|TRBJ2-7|-
CASSSAGDPYEQYF
>14|TRBV19|TRBJ1-1|once
CASSLSHVDTEAFF
>13|TRBV7-6|TRBJ2-7|-
CASSRTDSYEQYF
>11|TRBV19|TRBJ2-2|-
CASSWSGELFF
>13|TRBV7-3|TRBJ1-1|-
CASSRTGNTEAFF
>13|TRBV10-3|TRBJ2-1|-
CAISGTDYNEQFF
>14|TRBV11-3|TRBJ2-5|-
CASSPRDSQETQYF
>13|TRBV25-1|TRBJ1-2|-
CASSDFRDYGYTF
>16|TRBV7-8|TRBJ1-4|-
CASSTGQGELDEKLFF
>17|TRBV21-1|TRBJ2-2|-
CASSKESGQGRSGELFF
>14|TRBV7-6|TRBJ2-1|-
CASSHPGRDNEQFF
>11|TRBV10-3|TRBJ1-1|-
CAIRATGEAFF
>12|TRBV30|TRBJ2-7|-
CAWSVRGGEQYF
>17|TRBV19|TRBJ2-3|-
CASSSGLAGGGTDTQYF
>18|TRBV6-1|TRBJ2-2|once
CASSENLAGGWDTGELFF
>14|TRBV4-3|TRBJ1-1|-
CASSQTGGNTEAFF
>16|TRBV18|TRBJ2-4|-
CASSPPNWLAKNIQYF
>13|TRBV30|TRBJ2-7|-
CAWSSGFTYEQYF
>13|TRBV29-1|TRBJ2-1|-
CSSGTASYNEQFF
>15|TRBV14|TRBJ2-5|-
CASSQETGTLGTQYF
>12|TRBV19|TRBJ1-5|-
CASNGPPQPQHF